This T cell receptor beta chain was captured by sequencing in a study of control samples from healthy donors and cancer patients. Trimming left V 2 bases short and J 1 base short, with 12 bases between. Germline V gene sequence: CDR1 GTSNPN, CDR2 SVGIG (reference sequence). The CDR3 has 16 residues. Profiling relied on immunoSEQ multiplex PCR, and the TCRdb table lists in-frame clones only, not all of them. In the table there are about 85,000 clones, roughly 86% of which are singletons. This chain uses TRBV30 with TRBJ1-6, with a possible D match to TRBD1 (6 bases). The sequence was obtained from a man aged 50 to 59 in good health. Sequencing was done on a sample of blood. The CDR3 protein is CAWSKAGVSYNSPLHF. The CDR3 DNA sequence: TGTGCCTGGAGTAAGGCAGGGGTGTCCTATAATTCACCCCTCCACTTT.